This T cell receptor beta chain was captured by sequencing in a study of graft-versus-host responses after intestinal transplantation. CDR3 length: 12 amino acids. Trimming shortened V by 4 bases and J by 5 bases, and 9 bases separated the two germline ends. Germline CDR1 is SGHRS and CDR2 is YFSETQ. Only in-frame clones appear in the TCRdb table, and some are missing; sequencing was by immunoSEQ multiplex PCR. This sample carries some 9,100 clones, 25% to 30% of them seen once, and the ten largest clones take about 3.5%. This receptor was taken from a human patient who received an intestinal transplant. The chain uses TRBV5-1 and TRBJ1-1; D is unresolved. Sequencing used alloreactive CD4+ T cells from a mixed lymphocyte reaction culture, obtained before intestinal transplant. Subset specified: CFSE-low proliferating T cells sorted from roughly 6-day pre-transplant mixed lymphocyte reaction (GvH or HvG direction). This CDR3 is CASSPSGTEAFF. CDR3 coding DNA: TGCGCCAGCAGCCCCAGTGGGACTGAAGCTTTCTTT. Combining the CDR3 with reference TRBV5-1 and TRBJ1-1 gives the whole variable domain KAGVTQTPRYLIKTRGQQVTLSCSPISGHRSVSWYQQTPGQGLQFLFEYFSETQRNKGNFPGRFSGRQFSNSRSEMNVSTLELGDSALYLCASSPSGTEAFFGQGTRLTVV.